The 30 T cell receptor beta chains in this list originate from one sample, sequenced in a study of T cells in Graves' hyperthyroidism and ophthalmopathy. Amplification of TCR beta CDR3 regions was performed using RNA transcripts as template. First-round RT-PCR with HTBI primers amplified the TCR CDR3 region. TCRdb passed the multiplex PCR reads through MiXCR, listing each CDR3 protein once. Among 650,000 to 750,000 distinct CDR3 sequences listed, 14% were seen once. The sequencing input was blood. The receptors were sampled from a woman aged 18 to 35 with Graves' hyperthyroidism.

In this sample, this clonotype turned up many times. The chain joins TRBV11-3 to TRBJ2-5, with 8 bases aligning to TRBD2. There are 16 residues in the CDR3. J lost 4 bases, V lost 4 bases, and 11 bases had no gene match. The germline V gene encodes CDR1 SGHNT and CDR2 YENEEA. CDR3: CASSSGSGTRGETQYF. DNA of the CDR3: TGTGCCAGCAGCTCCGGTAGCGGGACAAGGGGAGAGACCCAGTACTTC. The entire variable domain, with the rest obtained from reference TRBV11-3 and TRBJ2-5, is as follows: EAGVVQSPRYKIIEKKQPVAFWCNPISGHNTLYWYLQNLGQGPELLIRYENEEAVDDSQLPKDRFSAERLKGVDSTLKIQPAELGDSAVYLCASSSGSGTRGETQYFGPGTRLLVL.

The J gene is TRBJ1-4, the V gene TRBV29-1; a possible D gene is TRBD1 (5 bases). The CDR3 spans 13 residues. V lost 6 bases and J 7 bases, leaving 15 bases between the germline ends. Germline CDR1 is SQVTM and CDR2 is ANQGSEA. The CDR3 region has the DNA TGCAGCGTCGCTGGGACTTACTTTGAAAAACTGTTTTTT. Amino acid sequence: CSVAGTYFEKLFF.

This clonotype was seen more than once but under ten times. The V and J genes are TRBV9 and TRBJ2-1; TRBD2 aligns across 7 bases. CDR1 and CDR2 from the germline V gene are SGDLS and YYNGEE. This CDR3 has 15 amino acids. V lost 2 bases, J lost 7 bases, and 9 bases stayed unmatched. The CDR3 spells CASSVEAGLANEQFF. The CDR3 bases are TGTGCCAGCAGCGTGGAAGCGGGACTGGCGAATGAGCAGTTCTTC.

This clonotype has a count of ten or more. The chain links TRBV28 to TRBJ2-3; TRBD2 might be the D (6 bases). Germline V gene lookup returns CDR1 MDHEN and CDR2 SYDVKM. Trimming took 7 bases from V and 0 from J, leaving 8 bases between them. The CDR3 has 13 residues. The CDR3 nucleotides are TGTGCCAGCAAGGAGGGAAGCACAGATACGCAGTATTTT. Its protein product is CASKEGSTDTQYF.

This chain joins TRBV11-2 and TRBJ1-4; 9 bases match TRBD1. The CDR3 has 16 amino acids. The ends lost 3 bases at V and 2 bases at J; junction bases unmatched: 4. Germline assignment: CDR1 SGHAT and CDR2 FQNNGV. As DNA, the CDR3 is TGTGCCAGCAGCTTGGGGACAGGGTATACTAATGAAAAACTGTTTTTT. It codes for CASSLGTGYTNEKLFF.

This clonotype turned up a few times. The gene calls are TRBV20-1 and TRBJ2-7; 12 bases are shared with TRBD2. Looked up from germline, CDR1 is DFQATT and CDR2 is SNEGSKA (reference sequence). The CDR3 loop spans 16 amino acids. V lost 2 bases, J lost 3 bases, and 8 bases stayed unmatched. This CDR3 is CSARRPSGRAFYEQYF. DNA for the CDR3: TGCAGTGCTAGACGGCCTAGCGGGAGGGCCTTCTACGAGCAGTACTTC.

This clonotype was detected a few times. The chain links TRBV20-1 to TRBJ1-4, with a weak D call TRBD1 (6 bases). This CDR3 region has 16 residues. V lost 1 base, J lost 5 bases, and 17 bases lay in between. Germline V gene data show CDR1 as DFQATT and CDR2 as SNEGSKA (reference sequence). The CDR3 sequence: CSARGLQGTQNEKLFF. Written as DNA, the CDR3 is TGCAGTGCTAGAGGCCTCCAGGGGACCCAAAATGAAAAACTGTTTTTT.

The chain employs TRBV7-9 and TRBJ1-5; 7 bases fit TRBD1. This CDR3 region has 15 residues. With V trimmed by 4 bases and J by 4 bases, 7 bases remained unmatched. The germline gives CDR1 SEHNR, CDR2 FQNEAQ (reference sequence). This CDR3 is CASSSSGTVNQPQHF. CDR3 coding DNA: TGTGCCAGCAGCTCTAGTGGGACAGTGAATCAGCCCCAGCATTTT. Full variable domain (rest looked up from reference TRBV7-9 and TRBJ1-5): DTGVSQNPRHKITKRGQNVTFRCDPISEHNRLYWYRQTLGQGPEFLTYFQNEAQLEKSRLLSDRFSAERPKGSFSTLEIQRTEQGDSAMYLCASSSSGTVNQPQHFGDGTRLSIL.

On this clonotype itself: This may stem from a read error, because a much larger clone lies one nucleotide away. The chain links TRBV4-1 to TRBJ2-5, with 9 bases aligning to TRBD2. The ends lost 0 bases at V and 8 bases at J; junction bases unmatched: 16. This CDR3 spans 18 amino acids. Germline values: CDR1 MGHRA, CDR2 YSYEKL. In DNA, the CDR3 is TGCGCCAGCAGCCAAGATTGGGCGACTAGCGGAAGTTCGGAAACCCAGTACTTC. This translates into CASSQDWATSGSSETQYF.

This clonotype appeared a few times. The chain links TRBV11-2 to TRBJ2-1, with D possibly being TRBD1 (5 bases). V was clipped by 7 bases and J by 7 bases, with 17 bases between them. The CDR3 has 14 amino acids. CDR1 and CDR2 (germline): SGHAT, FQNNGV. The CDR3 DNA follows: TGTGCCAGCACCCGCCCAGGGATAATTAATGAGCAGTTCTTC. Its translation is CASTRPGIINEQFF.

This clonotype was counted at least ten times. The chain joins TRBV10-3 to TRBJ2-1; 9 nucleotides match TRBD2. Germline CDR1 and CDR2: ENHRY and SYGVKD. Losses at the gene ends were 4 bases for V and 4 bases for J; bases not matched to a gene: 8. The CDR3 runs to 16 residues. The CDR3 DNA reads TGTGCCATCAGTGGTATTAGCGGGAGCGGGTACAATGAGCAGTTCTTC. It is translated as CAISGISGSGYNEQFF.

At least ten counts were recorded for this clonotype. The gene calls are TRBV6-1 and TRBJ1-1, with D perhaps TRBD1 (6 bases). Trimming took 4 bases from V and 4 from J, leaving 10 bases between them. The length of the CDR3 is 13 residues. CDR1 and CDR2 (germline): MNHNS, SASEGT. CDR3 region: CASSGTGFTEAFF. The CDR3 nucleotides read TGTGCCAGCAGTGGAACAGGGTTCACTGAAGCTTTCTTT.

The gene calls are TRBV6-2 or TRBV6-3 and TRBJ2-1, with D tentatively TRBD1 or TRBD2 (5 bases each). V lost 6 bases, J lost 6 bases, and 18 bases lay in between. CDR1 and CDR2 from the germline V gene are MNHEY and SVGEGT. The CDR3 is 15 amino acids. DNA for the CDR3: TGTGCCAGCAGCCCGCCGGGACCGAGAGGCAATGAGCAGTTCTTC. It encodes CASSPPGPRGNEQFF.

This clonotype was counted many times. V is TRBV7-9 and J is TRBJ2-7, with a tentative D call TRBD2 (6 bases). The CDR3 is 17 amino acids. V was shortened by 5 bases and J by 0 bases, with 20 bases between the two germline ends. CDR1 is SEHNR and CDR2 is FQNEAQ in the germline V gene (reference sequence). The CDR3 protein is CASSHTLGGLSSYEQYF. The CDR3 nucleotides are TGTGCCAGCAGCCATACTTTAGGCGGACTAAGCTCCTACGAGCAGTACTTC. Filled out from reference TRBV7-9 and TRBJ2-7, the complete variable domain reads DTGVSQNPRHKITKRGQNVTFRCDPISEHNRLYWYRQTLGQGPEFLTYFQNEAQLEKSRLLSDRFSAERPKGSFSTLEIQRTEQGDSAMYLCASSHTLGGLSSYEQYFGPGTRLTVT.

The chain couples TRBV20-1 to TRBJ2-7; D remains ambiguous. CDR3 length: 12 amino acids. Germline V gene sequence: CDR1 DFQATT, CDR2 SNEGSKA (reference sequence). V gave up 6 bases and J gave up 5 bases, with 14 bases separating them. The CDR3 here is CSAPNQYDEQYF. The CDR3 coding sequence is TGCAGTGCCCCGAACCAGTACGACGAGCAGTACTTC.

This clonotype was picked up one time. The rearrangement uses TRBV2 and TRBJ1-3; D remains ambiguous. V lost 3 bases and J lost 0, with 12 bases in between. The CDR3 covers 16 residues. In germline, CDR1 is SNHLY, CDR2 FYNNEI. CDR3 coding DNA: TGTGCCAGCAGTGACTCCCCGGCGCTCTCTGGAAACACCATATATTTT. Encoded protein: CASSDSPALSGNTIYF.

This clonotype occurred many times. The chain combines TRBV30 with TRBJ2-1; TRBD2 agrees at 9 bases. Germline CDR1 and CDR2: GTSNPN and SVGIG (reference sequence). The V gene end was trimmed by 2 bases and the J gene end by 4 bases; junction bases not matched to a gene: 6. The CDR3 spans 15 residues. The chain's CDR3 is CAWSLSGRTYNEQFF. The CDR3 DNA sequence: TGTGCCTGGAGTCTCAGCGGGAGGACGTACAATGAGCAGTTCTTC. Full variable domain (outside the CDR3, taken from reference TRBV30 and TRBJ2-1): SQTIHQWPATLVQPVGSPLSLECTVEGTSNPNLYWYRQAAGRGLQLLFYSVGIGQISSEVPQNLSASRPQDRQFILSSKKLLLSDSGFYLCAWSLSGRTYNEQFFGPGTRLTVL.

This clonotype was recorded at least ten times. The chain links TRBV2 to TRBJ2-2; 8 bases agree with TRBD1. J gave up 0 bases and V 7 bases, and 4 bases lay outside the gene matches. From germline, CDR1 is SNHLY and CDR2 FYNNEI. The CDR3 length is 15 residues. The CDR3 coding sequence is TGTGCCAGCACCCGACAGGGGCCGAACACCGGGGAGCTGTTTTTT. It translates to CASTRQGPNTGELFF.

This clonotype occurred many times. In DNA form, the CDR3 reads TGTGCCAGCAGTTTCGGACTAGCGGGAGGAGGGGAGCAGTTCTTC. Its protein product is CASSFGLAGGGEQFF. This chain joins TRBV12-3 or TRBV12-4 and TRBJ2-1; 14 nucleotides line up with TRBD2. With V trimmed by 3 bases and J by 10 bases, 5 bases remained unmatched. The CDR3 runs 15 residues.

This clonotype was picked up many times. The chain employs TRBV27 and TRBJ1-2, with a possible D match to TRBD1 (6 bases). This CDR3 is built from 13 residues. Trimming pared 3 bases from V and 8 bases from J, leaving 13 bases between. Germline CDR1 MNHEY, CDR2 SMNVEV (reference sequence). CDR3 sequence: CASSFTGYRGYTF. The CDR3 DNA follows: TGTGCCAGCAGTTTCACAGGGTACCGCGGCTACACCTTC.

This clonotype showed up many times. The chain is built from TRBV3-1 and TRBJ2-3; no definite D call. Germline-derived CDR1 and CDR2 are LGHDT and YNNKEL (reference sequence). V gave up 0 bases and J gave up 0 bases, with 16 bases separating them. CDR3 length: 18 residues. CDR3 protein: CASSQDLGAPSSTDTQYF. CDR3 DNA sequence: TGTGCCAGCAGCCAAGATCTTGGAGCGCCTTCTAGCACAGATACGCAGTATTTT.

The J gene is TRBJ2-7, the V gene TRBV19; 10 bases are shared with TRBD2. Germline CDR1 LNHDA, CDR2 SQIVND (reference sequence). With 8 bases clipped from V and 5 bases from J, the junction kept 9 bases outside the gene matches. This CDR3 is built from 14 residues. In nucleotides, the CDR3 is TGTGCCAGTGGATGGGCTAGCGGGAGTAACGAGCAGTACTTC. This gives the protein CASGWASGSNEQYF. The whole variable domain, remainder taken from reference TRBV19 and TRBJ2-7, is DGGITQSPKYLFRKEGQNVTLSCEQNLNHDAMYWYRQDPGQGLRLIYYSQIVNDFQKGDIAEGYSVSREKKESFPLTVTSAQKNPTAFYLCASGWASGSNEQYFGPGTRLTVT.

This clonotype was recorded many times. J is TRBJ2-1 and V is TRBV6-1; 16 bases fit TRBD2. The V gene end was trimmed by 1 base and the J gene end by 3 bases; junction bases not matched to a gene: 9. This CDR3 contains 20 residues. CDR1 MNHNS and CDR2 SASEGT come from the germline V gene. The CDR3 DNA is TGTGCCAGCAGTGAAGAAGGGGGACTAGCGGGAGGGCCATTCTACAATGAGCAGTTCTTC. It yields the protein CASSEEGGLAGGPFYNEQFF.

J is TRBJ2-7 and V is TRBV27; D is unclear. The CDR3 spans 13 residues. V gave up 0 bases and J gave up 3 bases, with 6 bases separating them. Germline CDR1 MNHEY, CDR2 SMNVEV (reference sequence). CDR3 loop: CASSLSRHYEQYF. In DNA, the CDR3 is TGTGCCAGCAGTTTATCCAGGCACTACGAGCAGTACTTC.

Ten or more counts support this clonotype. The chain uses TRBV28 and TRBJ1-4; 8 positions agree with TRBD1. CDR1 MDHEN and CDR2 SYDVKM come from the germline V gene. The CDR3 has 12 amino acids. V shed 9 bases and J 5 bases; nucleotides not matched to a gene: 2. CDR3 DNA sequence: TGTGCCAGTCACAGGGGGAATGAAAAACTGTTTTTT. Translated: CASHRGNEKLFF.

This clonotype was picked up a small number of times. The chain carries TRBV30 and TRBJ2-3; the D gene could be TRBD1 or TRBD2 (6 bases each). Trimming stripped 2 bases from V and 5 bases from J, with 14 bases between. The germline V gene encodes CDR1 GTSNPN and CDR2 SVGIG (reference sequence). CDR3 length: 14 amino acids. The CDR3 here is CAWSRGEWRDTQYF. In nucleotides, the CDR3 is TGTGCCTGGAGTAGGGGGGAGTGGAGAGATACGCAGTATTTT.

Only a few counts were recorded for this clonotype. In DNA form, the CDR3 reads TGCAGCCCACCCGCCGCAGGGTGTACTGGAAACACCATATATTTT. Translation: CSPPAAGCTGNTIYF. The chain uses TRBV29-1 and TRBJ1-3; possible D gene TRBD1, 5 bases. The V gene lost 8 bases and the J gene lost 2 bases, with 19 bases spanning the gap. The V gene's germline CDR1 is SQVTM and CDR2 ANQGSEA. This CDR3 is built from 15 residues.

This clonotype came up many times. The rearrangement links TRBV18 to TRBJ1-1; possibly TRBD1 for D (6 bases). Trimming took off 3 bases at V and 1 base at J, with 9 bases between the two ends. CDR1 is KGHSH and CDR2 is LQKENI in the germline V gene. The CDR3 runs to 14 residues. The chain's CDR3 is CASSPGHQNTEAFF. CDR3 DNA sequence: TGTGCCAGCTCACCGGGACACCAGAACACTGAAGCTTTCTTT.

This clonotype was seen a handful of times. The V and J genes are TRBV10-3 and TRBJ1-5, with D uncertain. Trimming shortened V by 4 bases and J by 2 bases, and 9 bases separated the two germline ends. The CDR3 is 14 amino acids. The germline V gene has CDR1 ENHRY and CDR2 SYGVKD. The CDR3: CAISGEKRNQPQHF. The CDR3 region has the DNA TGTGCCATCAGTGGAGAGAAACGCAATCAGCCCCAGCATTTT.

V usage is TRBV19 and J usage is TRBJ2-1; 9 nucleotides agree with TRBD2. CDR3 length equals 16 residues. Unmatched junction bases numbered 12, after V lost 5 bases and J lost 7 bases. Germline assignment: CDR1 LNHDA and CDR2 SQIVND (reference sequence). The CDR3 protein is CASSSLAGGLRNEQFF. The CDR3 DNA follows: TGTGCCAGTAGTTCCCTCGCGGGAGGGCTAAGGAATGAGCAGTTCTTC.